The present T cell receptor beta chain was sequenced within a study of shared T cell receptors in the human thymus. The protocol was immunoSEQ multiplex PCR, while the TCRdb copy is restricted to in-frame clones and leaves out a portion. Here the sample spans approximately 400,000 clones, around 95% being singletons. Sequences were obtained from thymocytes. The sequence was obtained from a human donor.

CDR3 sequence: CASSPDSSYEQYF. The CDR3 DNA is TGTGCCAGCAGCCCTGACAGTTCCTACGAGCAGTACTTC. J is TRBJ2-7 and V is TRBV7-9; possibly TRBD1 for D (5 bases). This CDR3 has 13 residues. The germline V gene has CDR1 SEHNR and CDR2 FQNEAQ (reference sequence). Trimming took off 5 bases at V and 1 base at J, with 9 bases between the two ends.